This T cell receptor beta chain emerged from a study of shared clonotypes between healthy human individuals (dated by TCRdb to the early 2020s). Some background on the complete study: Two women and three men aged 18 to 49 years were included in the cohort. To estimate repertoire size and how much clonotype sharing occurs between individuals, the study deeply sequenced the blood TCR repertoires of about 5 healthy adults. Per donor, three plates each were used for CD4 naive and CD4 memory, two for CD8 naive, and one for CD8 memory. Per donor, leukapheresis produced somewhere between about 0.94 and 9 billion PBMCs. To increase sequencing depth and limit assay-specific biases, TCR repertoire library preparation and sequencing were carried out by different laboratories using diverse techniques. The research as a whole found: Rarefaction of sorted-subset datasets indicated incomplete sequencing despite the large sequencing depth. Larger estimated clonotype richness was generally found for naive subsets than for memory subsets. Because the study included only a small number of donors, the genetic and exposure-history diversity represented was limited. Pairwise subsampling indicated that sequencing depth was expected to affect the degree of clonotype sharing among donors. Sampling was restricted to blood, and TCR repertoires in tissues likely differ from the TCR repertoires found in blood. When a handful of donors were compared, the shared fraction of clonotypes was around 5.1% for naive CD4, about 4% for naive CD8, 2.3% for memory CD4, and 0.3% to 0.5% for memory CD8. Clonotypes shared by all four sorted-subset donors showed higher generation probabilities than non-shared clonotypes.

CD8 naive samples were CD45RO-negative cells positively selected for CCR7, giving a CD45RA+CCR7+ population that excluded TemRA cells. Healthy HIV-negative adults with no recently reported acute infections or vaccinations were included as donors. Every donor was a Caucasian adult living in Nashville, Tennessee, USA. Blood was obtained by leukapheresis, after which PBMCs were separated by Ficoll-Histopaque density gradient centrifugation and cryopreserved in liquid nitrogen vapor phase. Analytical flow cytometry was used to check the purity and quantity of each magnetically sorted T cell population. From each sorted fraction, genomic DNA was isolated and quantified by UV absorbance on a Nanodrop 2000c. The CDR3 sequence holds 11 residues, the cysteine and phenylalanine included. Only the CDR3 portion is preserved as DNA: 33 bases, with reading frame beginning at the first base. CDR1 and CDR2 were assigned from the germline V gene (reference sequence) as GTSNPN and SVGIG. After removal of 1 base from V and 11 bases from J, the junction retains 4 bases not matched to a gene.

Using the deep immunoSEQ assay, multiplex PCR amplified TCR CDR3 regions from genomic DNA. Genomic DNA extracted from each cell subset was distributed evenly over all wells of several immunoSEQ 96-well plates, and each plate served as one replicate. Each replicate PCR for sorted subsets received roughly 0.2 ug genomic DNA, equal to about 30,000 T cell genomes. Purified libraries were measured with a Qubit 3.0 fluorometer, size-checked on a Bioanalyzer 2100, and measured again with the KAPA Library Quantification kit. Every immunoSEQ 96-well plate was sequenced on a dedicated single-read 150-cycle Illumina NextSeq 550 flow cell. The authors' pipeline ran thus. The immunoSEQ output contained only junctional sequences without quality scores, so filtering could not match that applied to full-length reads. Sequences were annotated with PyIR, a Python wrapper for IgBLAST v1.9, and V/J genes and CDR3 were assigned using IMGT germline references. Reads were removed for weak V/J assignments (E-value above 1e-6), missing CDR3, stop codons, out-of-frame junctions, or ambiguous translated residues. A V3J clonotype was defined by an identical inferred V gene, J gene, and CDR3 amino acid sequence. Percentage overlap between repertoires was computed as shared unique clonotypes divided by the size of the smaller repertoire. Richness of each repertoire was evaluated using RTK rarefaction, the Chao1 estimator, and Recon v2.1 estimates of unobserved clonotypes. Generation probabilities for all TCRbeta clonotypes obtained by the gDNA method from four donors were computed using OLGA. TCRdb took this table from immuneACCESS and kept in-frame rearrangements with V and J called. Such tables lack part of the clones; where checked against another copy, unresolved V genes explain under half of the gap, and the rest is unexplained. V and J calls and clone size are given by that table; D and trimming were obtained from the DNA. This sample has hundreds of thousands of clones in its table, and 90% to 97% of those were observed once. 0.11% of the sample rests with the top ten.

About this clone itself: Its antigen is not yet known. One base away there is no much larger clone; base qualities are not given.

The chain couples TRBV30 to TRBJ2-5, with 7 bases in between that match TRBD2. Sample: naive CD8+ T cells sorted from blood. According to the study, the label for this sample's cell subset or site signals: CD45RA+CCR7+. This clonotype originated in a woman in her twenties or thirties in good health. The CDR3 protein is CAWSGGLEQYF. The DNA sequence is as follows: TGTGCCTGGAGTGGAGGACTAGAGCAGTACTTC.